This T cell receptor (beta chain) stems from a study of OX40 agonist ivuxolimab in advanced cancers. This clone was seen only once. The method was immunoSEQ multiplex PCR; TCRdb's version includes in-frame clones alone and lacks a portion of them. The sample lists around 18,000 clones, approximately 80% occurring once. This CDR3 is 12 amino acids long. V gave up 3 bases and J gave up 6 bases, with 8 bases separating them. Looked up from germline, CDR1 is SGHRS and CDR2 is YFSETQ. This receptor was identified in an adult with an advanced solid tumor such as melanoma, head and neck, liver or kidney cancer. The sequences come from CD4+ or CD8+ T cells sorted from blood, collected in a trial of the OX40 agonist ivuxolimab. The chain is built from TRBV5-1 and TRBJ2-3; D call uncertain. The CDR3 DNA reads TGCGCCAGCAGCTCCTTGAGGGATACGCAGTATTTT. Encoded protein: CASSSLRDTQYF.